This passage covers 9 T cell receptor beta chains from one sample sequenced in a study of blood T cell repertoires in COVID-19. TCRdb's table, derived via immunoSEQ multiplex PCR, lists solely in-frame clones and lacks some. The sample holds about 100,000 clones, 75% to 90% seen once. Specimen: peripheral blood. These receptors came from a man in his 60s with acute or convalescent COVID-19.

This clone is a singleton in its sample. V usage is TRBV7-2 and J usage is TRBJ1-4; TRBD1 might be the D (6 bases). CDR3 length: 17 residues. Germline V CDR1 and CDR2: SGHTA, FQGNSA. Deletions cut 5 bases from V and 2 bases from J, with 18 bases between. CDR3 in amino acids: CASSETFIGGTNEKLFF. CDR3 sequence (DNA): TGTGCCAGCAGCGAGACCTTTATAGGGGGTACTAATGAAAAACTGTTTTTT.

The CDR3: CASSPLPPGGRETQYF. The DNA for the CDR3 is TGTGCCAGCTCACCACTTCCGCCAGGGGGCCGGGAGACCCAGTACTTC. The rearrangement links TRBV18 to TRBJ2-5, with 8 nucleotides matching TRBD1. Germline trimming cut 1 base from V and 5 bases from J; bases unmatched to any gene: 9. Germline values: CDR1 KGHSH, CDR2 LQKENI. This CDR3 contains 16 residues.

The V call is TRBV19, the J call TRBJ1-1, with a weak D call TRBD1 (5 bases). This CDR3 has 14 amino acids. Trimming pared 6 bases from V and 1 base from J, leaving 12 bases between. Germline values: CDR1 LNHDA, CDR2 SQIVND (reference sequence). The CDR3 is CASRQAGKNTEAFF. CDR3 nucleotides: TGTGCCAGTAGACAGGCAGGAAAGAACACTGAAGCTTTCTTT.

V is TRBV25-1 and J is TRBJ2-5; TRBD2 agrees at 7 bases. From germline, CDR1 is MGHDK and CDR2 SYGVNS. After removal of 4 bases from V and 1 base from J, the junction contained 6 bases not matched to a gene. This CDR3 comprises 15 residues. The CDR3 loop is CASSAGRNFQETQYF. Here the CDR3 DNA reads TGTGCCAGCAGTGCCGGGAGGAATTTCCAAGAGACCCAGTACTTC.

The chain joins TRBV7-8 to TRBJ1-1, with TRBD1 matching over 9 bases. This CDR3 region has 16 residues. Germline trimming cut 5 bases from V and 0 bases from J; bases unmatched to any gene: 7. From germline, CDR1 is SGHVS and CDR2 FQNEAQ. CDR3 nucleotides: TGTGCCAGCAGCCCGGGACAGGGACTAATGAACACTGAAGCTTTCTTT. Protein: CASSPGQGLMNTEAFF. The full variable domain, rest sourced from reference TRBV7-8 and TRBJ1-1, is GAGVSQSPRYKVAKRGQDVALRCDPISGHVSLFWYQQALGQGPEFLTYFQNEAQLDKSGLPSDRFFAERPEGSVSTLKIQRTQQEDSAVYLCASSPGQGLMNTEAFFGQGTRLTVV.

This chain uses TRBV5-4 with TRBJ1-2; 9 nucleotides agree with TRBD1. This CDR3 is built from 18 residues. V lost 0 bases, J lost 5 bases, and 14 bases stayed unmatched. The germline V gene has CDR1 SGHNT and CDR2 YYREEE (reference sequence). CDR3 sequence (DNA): TGTGCCAGCAGCTTGGGGGGCCCAACACAGGGGGCACGGTATGGCTACACCTTC. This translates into CASSLGGPTQGARYGYTF.

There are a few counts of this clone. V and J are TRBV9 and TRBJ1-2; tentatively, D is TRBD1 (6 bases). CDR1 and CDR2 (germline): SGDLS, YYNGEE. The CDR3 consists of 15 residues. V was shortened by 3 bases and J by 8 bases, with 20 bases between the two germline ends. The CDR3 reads CASSAYRADSFGYTF. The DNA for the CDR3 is TGTGCCAGCAGCGCTTACAGGGCCGACTCGTTCGGCTACACCTTC.

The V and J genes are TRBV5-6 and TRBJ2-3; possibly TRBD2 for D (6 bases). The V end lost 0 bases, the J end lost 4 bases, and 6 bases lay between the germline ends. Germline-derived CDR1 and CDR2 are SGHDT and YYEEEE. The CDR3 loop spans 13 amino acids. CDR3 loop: CASSLGGADTQYF. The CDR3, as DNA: TGTGCCAGCAGCTTGGGCGGGGCAGATACGCAGTATTTT.

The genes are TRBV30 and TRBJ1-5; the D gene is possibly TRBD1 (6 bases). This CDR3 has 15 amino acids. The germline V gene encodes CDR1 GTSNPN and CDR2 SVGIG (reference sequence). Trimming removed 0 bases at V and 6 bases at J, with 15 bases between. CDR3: CAWSVRRGGGQPQHF. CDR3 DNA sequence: TGTGCCTGGAGTGTACGAAGGGGGGGAGGTCAGCCCCAGCATTTT.